This record looks at one T cell receptor beta chain sequence and its context. What antigen it recognizes has not been identified. The missing conserved phenylalanine or tryptophan at the end of this CDR3 makes a read error likely. This sample was taken from a study of tumor-infiltrating lymphocytes in primary liver carcinoma (dated by TCRdb to 2017 to 2019). For the wider study: Of the five patients (three men and two women, aged 30 to 69 years), four had hepatocellular carcinoma and one had combined HCC and intrahepatic cholangiocarcinoma. TCRbeta repertoire sequencing covered 35 or so specimens from 5 patients: approximately 25 tumor regions, 5 adjacent noncancerous liver tissues and 5 peripheral blood samples. The five patients had tumors staged T1-T3 N0M0, with maximum diameters ranging from about 4 to 11 cm. For each liver tumor, the study sampled five regions along with adjacent normal tissue and blood, and applied TCRbeta repertoire sequencing, expression microarrays and whole-exome sequencing. Each sample produced roughly 3.65 to 7.5 million productive TCRbeta reads, and read depth showed no significant difference between tissue types. Repertoires from technical replicates were highly reproducible, with mean shared-clone rates around 0.87 and correlation coefficients above 0.95. Agilent mRNA microarray profiling was performed on the 25 tumor region samples to relate TCRbeta repertoire diversity to the local molecular phenotype. What the work shows at the level of the full study, not this receptor alone: The study included only a few patients, and the authors note findings should be validated in a larger study. Comparison of CD4+ and CD8+ T cell repertoires was precluded by the use of bulk unsorted samples. Consistent with antigen-driven expansion, pairs of tumor regions showed higher repertoire overlap (mean roughly 36%) than either tumor-adjacent pairs (around 17%) or tumor-blood pairs (roughly 14%). Only about 8-24% of top clones were present in all five regions of a tumor, suggesting spatial heterogeneity of tumor-infiltrating T cells. A significantly larger repertoire fraction was made up by the top 250 clones in tumors than in blood (p = 0.039). Only the TCR beta chain was sequenced, so true repertoire diversity is likely underestimated because unpaired alpha chains were not captured.

Without any cell sorting, total RNA and DNA were extracted together from around 20-30 mg of bulk tissue using the AllPrep DNA/RNA mini kit. Between November 2015 and 2016, 4 to 6 patients in China with histopathologically diagnosed primary liver carcinoma had surgical resection. At the time of sampling, the patients were treatment-naive and had chronic HBV infection. Five spatially separated regions were sampled from each tumor: the superior, inferior, left-lateral and right-lateral poles, plus the tumor centre. Histology showed that every tumor sample contained more than 80% viable tumor cells. Each fresh piece of tumor and adjacent tissue was cut in two, with one half stored in RNAlater at -80 degrees C and the other half sent for histology. TCRbeta-specific cDNA was reverse-transcribed from approximately 0.5 ug total RNA using a constant-region primer and ProtoScript II reverse transcriptase. TCRbeta libraries were built with three nested multiplex PCR rounds, a slightly modified ARM-PCR procedure. Each of the first two PCR rounds ran for approximately 11 cycles using multiplex TRBV1-TRBV30 forward primers together with a Cbeta reverse primer. Sample barcodes and Illumina adapters were added in a final 25-cycle PCR using Deep VentR polymerase. Before sequencing, amplicons between 200 and 500 bp were purified from gel using a QIAquick gel extraction kit. An Illumina HiSeq 2500 was used to sequence the TCRbeta amplicons, generating 250-bp paired-end reads. The authors' analysis ran thus. To recover full CDR3 sequences, reads were quality-trimmed using Trimmomatic v0.33 and paired reads were then merged using FLASH v1.2.11. MiGEC v1.2.1b assigned V, D and J germline segments to the rearranged TCRbeta sequences. Clonotype statistics, along with Shannon-Wiener diversity indices, were calculated using VDJtools v1.0.0. To cut down on sampling bias, every analysis after diversity analysis relied on just the 250 most abundant clonotypes from each sample. The raw public data were reprocessed by TCRdb itself: fastp quality trimming at Q25, MiXCR clonotype calling, in-frame beta chains only. Entries are consolidated by CDR3 protein sequence, retaining the most common genes and DNA. These V and J calls derive from TCRdb rather than the authors' analysis. This sample holds approximately 110,000 distinct CDR3 sequences; 55% to 65% were observed only once. The top ten hold around 9.3% of the sample.

CDR1 and CDR2 are drawn from the germline V gene: SGHAT, FQNNGV. The CDR3 numbers 13 amino acids, ends counted. Left in the record is the CDR3 DNA by itself, 39 bases read in frame from the first base. Sequences were obtained from liver tumor tissue from sampling region 1. What this sample's cell subset or site label stands for: tumor region T1, superior pole. The origin of this receptor is an older woman with primary liver carcinoma and hepatitis B virus infection. The V and J genes are TRBV11-2 and TRBJ1-2; TRBD1 could be the D gene, as 5 bases match. The CDR3 in this case is CASSGTLGSGYTL. The nucleotides are TGTGCTAGCAGCGGGACCCTAGGGTCTGGCTACACCCTC.